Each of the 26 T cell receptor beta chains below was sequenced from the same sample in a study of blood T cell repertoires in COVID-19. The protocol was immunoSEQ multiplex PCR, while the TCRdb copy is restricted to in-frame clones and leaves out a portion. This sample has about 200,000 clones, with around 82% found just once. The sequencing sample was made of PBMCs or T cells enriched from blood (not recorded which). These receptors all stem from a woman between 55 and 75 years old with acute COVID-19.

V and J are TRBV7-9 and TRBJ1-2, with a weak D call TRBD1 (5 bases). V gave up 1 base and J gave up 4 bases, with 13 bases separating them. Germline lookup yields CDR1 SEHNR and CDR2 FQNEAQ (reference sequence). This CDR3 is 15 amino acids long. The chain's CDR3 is CASSLDRGRAYGYTF. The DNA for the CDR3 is TGTGCCAGCAGCTTAGATCGGGGGAGGGCCTATGGCTACACCTTC.

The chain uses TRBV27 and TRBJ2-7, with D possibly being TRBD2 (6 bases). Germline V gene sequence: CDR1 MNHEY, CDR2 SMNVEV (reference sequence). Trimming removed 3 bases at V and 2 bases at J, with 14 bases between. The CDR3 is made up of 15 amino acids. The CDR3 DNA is TGTGCCAGCAGTTTCGGAGGGGACGGCCCCTACGAGCAGTACTTC. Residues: CASSFGGDGPYEQYF.

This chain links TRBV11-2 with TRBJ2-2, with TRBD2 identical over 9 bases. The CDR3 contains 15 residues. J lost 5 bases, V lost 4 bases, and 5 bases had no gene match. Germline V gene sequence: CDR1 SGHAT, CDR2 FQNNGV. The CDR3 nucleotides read TGTGCCAGCAGCTCCGGACTAGCGCGAACCGGGGAGCTGTTTTTT. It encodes CASSSGLARTGELFF.

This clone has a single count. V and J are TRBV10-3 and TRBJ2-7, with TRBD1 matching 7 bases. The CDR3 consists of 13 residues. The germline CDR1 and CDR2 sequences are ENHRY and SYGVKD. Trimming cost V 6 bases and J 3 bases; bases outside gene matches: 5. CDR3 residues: CAIRSGTVYEQYV. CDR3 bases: TGTGCCATCAGATCCGGGACAGTCTACGAGCAGTACGTC.

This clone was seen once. This CDR3 reads CASSLGGGRNQPQHF. The CDR3 bases are TGTGCCAGCAGCTTAGGTGGGGGGAGGAATCAGCCCCAGCATTTT. The chain joins TRBV7-2 to TRBJ1-5; tentative D call: TRBD1 (5 bases). From germline, CDR1 is SGHTA and CDR2 FQGNSA. CDR3 length: 15 amino acids. The V and J ends lost 1 base and 4 bases respectively, with 11 bases between them.

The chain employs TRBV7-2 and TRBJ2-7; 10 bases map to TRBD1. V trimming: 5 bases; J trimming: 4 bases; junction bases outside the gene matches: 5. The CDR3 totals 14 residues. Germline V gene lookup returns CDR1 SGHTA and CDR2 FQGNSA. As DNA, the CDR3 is TGTGCCAGCAGCGTCCCGGGACAGGGGTACGAGCAGTACTTC. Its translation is CASSVPGQGYEQYF.

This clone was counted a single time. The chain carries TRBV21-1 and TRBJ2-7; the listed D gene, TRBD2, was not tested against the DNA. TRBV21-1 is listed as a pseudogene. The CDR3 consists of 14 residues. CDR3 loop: CASPQPGDSYEQYV. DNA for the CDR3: TGTGCCAGTCCCCAACCGGGTGACTCCTACGAGCAGTACGTC.

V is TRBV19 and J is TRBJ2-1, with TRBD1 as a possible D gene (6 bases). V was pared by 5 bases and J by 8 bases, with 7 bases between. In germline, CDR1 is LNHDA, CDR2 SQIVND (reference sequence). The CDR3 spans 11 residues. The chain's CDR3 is CASSGQHEQFF. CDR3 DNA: TGTGCCAGTAGTGGACAGCATGAGCAGTTCTTC.

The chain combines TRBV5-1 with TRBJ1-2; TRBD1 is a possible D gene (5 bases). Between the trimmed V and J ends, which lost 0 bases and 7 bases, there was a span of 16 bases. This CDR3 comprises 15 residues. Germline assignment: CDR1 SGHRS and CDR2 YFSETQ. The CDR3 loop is CASSLAAGGGAGYTF. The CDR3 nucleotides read TGCGCCAGCAGCTTGGCCGCAGGAGGAGGGGCTGGCTACACCTTC.

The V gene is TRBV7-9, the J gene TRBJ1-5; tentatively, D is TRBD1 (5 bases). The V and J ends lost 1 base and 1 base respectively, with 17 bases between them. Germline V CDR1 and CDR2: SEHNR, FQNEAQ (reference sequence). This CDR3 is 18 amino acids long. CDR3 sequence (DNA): TGTGCCAGCAGCTTAGTCGGGAGGGCAGGGCTGAGCAATCAGCCCCAGCATTTT. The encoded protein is CASSLVGRAGLSNQPQHF.

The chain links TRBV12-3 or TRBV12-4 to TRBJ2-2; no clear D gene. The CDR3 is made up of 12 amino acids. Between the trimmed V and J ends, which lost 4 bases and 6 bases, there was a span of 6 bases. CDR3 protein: CASSYYSGELFF. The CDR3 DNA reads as TGTGCCAGCAGTTACTACTCCGGGGAGCTGTTTTTT.

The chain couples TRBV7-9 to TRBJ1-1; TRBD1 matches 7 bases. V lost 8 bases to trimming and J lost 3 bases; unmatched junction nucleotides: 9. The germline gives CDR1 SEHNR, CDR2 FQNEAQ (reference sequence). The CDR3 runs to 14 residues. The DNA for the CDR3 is TGTGCCAGCGCCCTTAAACAGGGGCACACTGAAGCTTTCTTT. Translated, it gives CASALKQGHTEAFF.

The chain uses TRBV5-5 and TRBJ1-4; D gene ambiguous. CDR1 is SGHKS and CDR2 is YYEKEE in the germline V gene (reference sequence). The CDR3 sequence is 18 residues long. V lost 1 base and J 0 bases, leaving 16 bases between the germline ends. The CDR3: CASSLYSTTPTTNEKLFF. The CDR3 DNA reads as TGTGCCAGCAGCTTGTACTCAACGACACCCACAACTAATGAAAAACTGTTTTTT.

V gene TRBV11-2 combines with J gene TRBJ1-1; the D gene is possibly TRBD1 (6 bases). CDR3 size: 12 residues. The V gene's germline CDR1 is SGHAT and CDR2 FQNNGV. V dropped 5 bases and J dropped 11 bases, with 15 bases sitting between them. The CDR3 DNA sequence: TGTGCCAGCAGCCCGTTTGGTCAGGGGGCTTTCTTT. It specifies CASSPFGQGAFF.

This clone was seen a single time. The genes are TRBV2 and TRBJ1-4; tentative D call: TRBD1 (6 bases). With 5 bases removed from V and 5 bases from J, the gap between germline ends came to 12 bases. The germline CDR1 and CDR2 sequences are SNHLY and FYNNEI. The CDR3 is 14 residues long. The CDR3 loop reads CASSRGQRNEKLFF. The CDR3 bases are TGTGCCAGCAGTAGGGGACAACGAAATGAAAAACTGTTTTTT.

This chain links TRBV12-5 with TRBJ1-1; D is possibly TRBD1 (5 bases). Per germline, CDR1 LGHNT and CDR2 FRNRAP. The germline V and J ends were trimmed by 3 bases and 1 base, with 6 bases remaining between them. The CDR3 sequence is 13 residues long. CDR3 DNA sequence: TGTGCTAGTGGTTTAGGACAGAACACTGAAGCTTTCTTT. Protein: CASGLGQNTEAFF.

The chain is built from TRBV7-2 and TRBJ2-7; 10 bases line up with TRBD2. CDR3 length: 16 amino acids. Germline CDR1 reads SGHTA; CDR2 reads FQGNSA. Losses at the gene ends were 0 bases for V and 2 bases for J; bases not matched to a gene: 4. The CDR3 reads CASSLAVAGGPYEQYV. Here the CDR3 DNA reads TGTGCCAGCAGCTTAGCGGTAGCGGGGGGTCCCTACGAGCAGTACGTC.

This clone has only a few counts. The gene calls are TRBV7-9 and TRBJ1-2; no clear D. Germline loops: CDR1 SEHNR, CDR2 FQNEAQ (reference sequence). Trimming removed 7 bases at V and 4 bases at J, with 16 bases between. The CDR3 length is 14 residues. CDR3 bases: TGTGCCAGCACCCCGGGGTATGGGAGCTATGGCTACACCTTC. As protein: CASTPGYGSYGYTF.

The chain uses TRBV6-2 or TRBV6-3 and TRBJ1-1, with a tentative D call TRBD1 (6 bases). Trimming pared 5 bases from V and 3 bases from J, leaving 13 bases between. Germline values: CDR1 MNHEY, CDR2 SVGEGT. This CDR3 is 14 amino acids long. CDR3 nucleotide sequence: TGTGCCAGCAGTCACAGGGTAATTGACACTGAAGCTTTCTTT. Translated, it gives CASSHRVIDTEAFF.

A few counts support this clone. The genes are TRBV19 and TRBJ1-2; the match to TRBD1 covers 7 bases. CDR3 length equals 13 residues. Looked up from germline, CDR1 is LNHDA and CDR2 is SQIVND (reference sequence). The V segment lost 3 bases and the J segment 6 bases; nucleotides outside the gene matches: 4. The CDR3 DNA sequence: TGTGCCAGTAGTATGGACAGGTTGGATGGCTACACCTTC. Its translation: CASSMDRLDGYTF.

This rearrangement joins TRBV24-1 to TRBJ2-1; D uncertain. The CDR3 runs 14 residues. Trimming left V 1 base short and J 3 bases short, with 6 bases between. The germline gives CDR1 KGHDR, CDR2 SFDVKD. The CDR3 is CATSDFTDYNEQFF. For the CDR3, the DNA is TGTGCCACCAGTGATTTCACAGACTACAATGAGCAGTTCTTC.

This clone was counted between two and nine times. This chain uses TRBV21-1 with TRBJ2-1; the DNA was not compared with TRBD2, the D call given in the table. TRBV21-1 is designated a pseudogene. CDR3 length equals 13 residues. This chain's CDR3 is CANKRGPWDEQFF. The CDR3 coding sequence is TGTGCCAACAAACGGGGTCCCTGGGATGAGCAGTTCTTC.

CDR3 protein: CASSIEGLSNQPQHF. Here the CDR3 DNA reads TGTGCCAGTAGTATAGAAGGACTTAGCAATCAGCCCCAGCATTTT. This chain links TRBV19 with TRBJ1-5; D gene unclear. The CDR3 runs 15 residues. Germline V gene data show CDR1 as LNHDA and CDR2 as SQIVND (reference sequence). Trimming took 0 bases from V and 0 from J, leaving 6 bases between them.

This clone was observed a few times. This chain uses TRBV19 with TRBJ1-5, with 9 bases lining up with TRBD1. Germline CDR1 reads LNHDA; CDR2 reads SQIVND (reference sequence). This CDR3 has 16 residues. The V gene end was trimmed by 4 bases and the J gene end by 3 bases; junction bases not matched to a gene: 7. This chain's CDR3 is CASSNTGGADNQPQHF. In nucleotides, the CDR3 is TGTGCCAGTAGTAATACAGGGGGCGCGGACAATCAGCCCCAGCATTTT.

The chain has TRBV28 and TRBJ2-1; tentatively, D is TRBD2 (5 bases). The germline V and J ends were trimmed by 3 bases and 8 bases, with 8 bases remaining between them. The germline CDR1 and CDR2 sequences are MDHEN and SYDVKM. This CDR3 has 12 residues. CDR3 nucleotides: TGTGCCAGCAGTTTTTGGCGGGATGAGCAGTTCTTC. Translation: CASSFWRDEQFF.

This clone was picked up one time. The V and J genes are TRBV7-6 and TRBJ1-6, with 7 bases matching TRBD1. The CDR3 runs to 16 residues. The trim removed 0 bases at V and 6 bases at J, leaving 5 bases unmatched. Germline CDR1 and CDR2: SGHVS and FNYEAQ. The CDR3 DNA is TGTGCCAGCAGCTTAGCGGTGGCAGGGGGTAATTCACCCCTCCACTTT. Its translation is CASSLAVAGGNSPLHF.